One sample yielded the 23 T cell receptor beta chains listed below, sequenced in a study of CD8 T cells in Susac syndrome. RNA, at about 0.45 to 1 ug, was reverse transcribed with random hexamers. TCRdb re-called the immunoSEQ multiplex PCR reads with MiXCR, one entry per CDR3 protein. The data hold roughly 190,000 distinct CDR3 sequences, with almost 96% observed a single time. Sequences were obtained from CD4+ T cells from PBMCs. Receptor source: a human donor with Susac syndrome.

This chain uses TRBV29-1 with TRBJ1-2; TRBD1 might be the D (5 bases). The germline V gene encodes CDR1 SQVTM and CDR2 ANQGSEA. Trimming stripped 7 bases from V and 8 bases from J, with 23 bases between. The CDR3 consists of 14 residues. CDR3: CSAGTGGPLSGYTF. For the CDR3, the DNA is TGCAGCGCCGGGACGGGGGGACCTTTGTCGGGCTACACCTTC.

The table lists this clonotype with a count of one. The genes are TRBV30 and TRBJ2-2; no firm D call. The CDR3 runs 15 residues. Germline V CDR1 and CDR2: GTSNPN, SVGIG (reference sequence). Trimming took 2 bases from V and 1 from J, leaving 11 bases between them. The CDR3 DNA follows: TGTGCCTGGAGTACCCGCGGACGGAACACCGGGGAGCTGTTTTTT. This codes for CAWSTRGRNTGELFF.

This clonotype has just one count. This chain connects TRBV30 to TRBJ1-2; no clear D gene. Germline CDR1 is GTSNPN and CDR2 is SVGIG (reference sequence). The CDR3 consists of 12 residues. V was trimmed by 0 bases and J by 5 bases, leaving 7 bases between them. The CDR3 DNA reads TGTGCCTGGAGTGTACAAGGGTATGGCTACACCTTC. This gives the protein CAWSVQGYGYTF. Drawing the rest from reference TRBV30 and TRBJ1-2, the complete variable domain is SQTIHQWPATLVQPVGSPLSLECTVEGTSNPNLYWYRQAAGRGLQLLFYSVGIGQISSEVPQNLSASRPQDRQFILSSKKLLLSDSGFYLCAWSVQGYGYTFGSGTRLTVV.

The gene calls are TRBV20-1 and TRBJ2-7; D is unresolved. The germline V gene has CDR1 DFQATT and CDR2 SNEGSKA (reference sequence). The CDR3 spans 11 residues. Trimming removed 5 bases from V and 2 bases from J, with 7 bases in between. CDR3 in amino acids: CSAPAPYEQYF. The CDR3 bases are TGCAGTGCTCCAGCGCCCTACGAGCAGTACTTC.

This chain uses TRBV9 with TRBJ2-7; no clear D gene. The germline V gene encodes CDR1 SGDLS and CDR2 YYNGEE. V was trimmed by 0 bases and J by 2 bases, leaving 9 bases between them. This CDR3 has 14 residues. CDR3 sequence (DNA): TGTGCCAGCAGCGTAGCCGGCAGAGCCTACGAGCAGTACTTC. The encoded protein is CASSVAGRAYEQYF.

The J gene is TRBJ2-7, the V gene TRBV30; TRBD2 might be the D (6 bases). V gave up 2 bases and J gave up 2 bases, with 16 bases separating them. This CDR3 region has 15 residues. CDR1 is GTSNPN and CDR2 is SVGIG in the germline V gene (reference sequence). This CDR3 is CAWSHHGGSTYEQYF. In DNA form, the CDR3 reads TGTGCCTGGAGTCACCACGGGGGAAGCACCTACGAGCAGTACTTC.

The table lists this clonotype with a count of one. The CDR3 nucleotides are TGTGCCTGGAGTGTATCCGGGAATCAGCCCCAGCATTTT. Translation: CAWSVSGNQPQHF. The rearrangement joins TRBV30 to TRBJ1-5; D ambiguous. CDR1 GTSNPN and CDR2 SVGIG come from the germline V gene (reference sequence). Trimming removed 0 bases from V and 4 bases from J, with 7 bases in between. The CDR3 loop spans 13 amino acids.

The chain uses TRBV29-1 and TRBJ2-3; TRBD1 might be the D (6 bases). Trimming pared 6 bases from V and 2 bases from J, leaving 9 bases between. In germline, CDR1 is SQVTM, CDR2 ANQGSEA. CDR3 length equals 12 residues. The CDR3: CSVRTDTDTQYF. CDR3 nucleotide sequence: TGCAGCGTCAGGACAGACACAGATACGCAGTATTTT.

V and J are TRBV6-2 or TRBV6-3 and TRBJ2-1; 11 bases align to TRBD2. The CDR3 covers 13 residues. V trimming: 6 bases; J trimming: 7 bases; junction bases outside the gene matches: 2. Looked up from germline, CDR1 is MNHEY and CDR2 is SVGEGT. In DNA, the CDR3 is TGTGCCAGCAGGGCTAGCGGGGGGAATGAGCAGTTCTTC. Its protein is CASRASGGNEQFF.

The V call is TRBV3-1, the J call TRBJ1-1; D call uncertain. V lost 1 base and J lost 5, with 11 bases in between. This CDR3 spans 14 amino acids. Germline assignment: CDR1 LGHDT and CDR2 YNNKEL (reference sequence). CDR3 in DNA: TGTGCCAGCAGCCAAGCTGGGGTTGAAACTGAAGCTTTCTTT. It is translated as CASSQAGVETEAFF.

The chain employs TRBV5-1 and TRBJ2-5; the match to TRBD1 covers 7 bases. V shed 0 bases, J shed 0 bases, and the junction held 2 bases outside the gene matches. Germline CDR1 and CDR2: SGHRS and YFSETQ. The CDR3 loop spans 15 amino acids. CDR3 sequence (DNA): TGCGCCAGCAGCTTGGGAGACAGGGACCAAGAGACCCAGTACTTC. This gives the protein CASSLGDRDQETQYF.

The chain employs TRBV24-1 and TRBJ2-4, with D perhaps given as TRBD1 or TRBD2 (5 bases each). This CDR3 is built from 15 residues. V was pared by 2 bases and J by 4 bases, with 11 bases between. Germline loops: CDR1 KGHDR, CDR2 SFDVKD. CDR3 DNA: TGTGCCACCAGTGATTCGGGGCCCGGGAAAAACATTCAGTACTTC. The encoded protein is CATSDSGPGKNIQYF.

J is TRBJ2-5 and V is TRBV6-5, with D possibly called TRBD1 or TRBD2 (6 bases each). This CDR3 has 14 residues. V was clipped by 2 bases and J by 4 bases, with 11 bases between them. CDR1 and CDR2 from the germline V gene are MNHEY and SVGAGI. The CDR3 loop reads CASSYGGRGETQYF. In DNA form, the CDR3 reads TGTGCCAGCAGTTACGGGGGGCGCGGAGAGACCCAGTACTTC.

The chain is built from TRBV7-9 and TRBJ2-7; D unresolved. Between the trimmed V and J ends, which lost 0 bases and 4 bases, there was a span of 7 bases. CDR1 and CDR2 from the germline V gene are SEHNR and FQNEAQ (reference sequence). The CDR3 has 13 amino acids. CDR3 sequence (DNA): TGTGCCAGCAGCTTAGCGGCAGGATACGAGCAGTACTTC. This sequence encodes CASSLAAGYEQYF.

This rearrangement joins TRBV14 to TRBJ2-7; no clear D. Trimming took off 1 base at V and 1 base at J, with 8 bases between the two ends. Germline V lookup: CDR1 SGHDN, CDR2 FVKESK. CDR3 length equals 14 residues. CDR3 DNA: TGTGCCAGCAGCCAAGTAGGAGAATCCTACGAGCAGTACTTC. It yields the protein CASSQVGESYEQYF.

V usage is TRBV20-1 and J usage is TRBJ1-2; tentatively, D is TRBD1 (5 bases). The V end lost 7 bases, the J end lost 1 base, and 22 bases lay between the germline ends. Germline CDR1 is DFQATT and CDR2 is SNEGSKA (reference sequence). The CDR3 covers 16 residues. CDR3 amino acids: CSGRLKTGPINYGYTF. CDR3 coding DNA: TGCAGTGGAAGACTGAAAACAGGCCCAATTAACTATGGCTACACCTTC.

The chain combines TRBV2 with TRBJ1-5; TRBD1 matches at 9 bases. CDR1 and CDR2 (germline): SNHLY, FYNNEI. The CDR3 runs 14 residues. The V gene end was trimmed by 6 bases and the J gene end by 6 bases; junction bases not matched to a gene: 6. Here the CDR3 DNA reads TGTGCCAGCAGGAAGGACAGGGGAATTCAGCCCCAGCATTTT. It translates to CASRKDRGIQPQHF.

The chain links TRBV24-1 to TRBJ2-5; tentative D call: TRBD1 (7 bases). Germline V lookup: CDR1 KGHDR, CDR2 SFDVKD. Trimming removed 3 bases from V and 3 bases from J, with 13 bases in between. This CDR3 is built from 15 residues. The CDR3 DNA sequence: TGTGCCACCAGTGATCCCGGCAGGGGGGAAGAGACCCAGTACTTC. Amino acids: CATSDPGRGEETQYF.

The CDR3 DNA reads TGTGCCAGCAGTTACGGACCGGGAGGGGCTGGAGGCTACACCTTC. It specifies CASSYGPGGAGGYTF. The V and J genes are TRBV6-5 and TRBJ1-2; TRBD1 is a possible D gene (5 bases). This CDR3 has 15 amino acids. Trimming removed 2 bases from V and 8 bases from J, with 18 bases in between. The V gene's germline CDR1 is MNHEY and CDR2 SVGAGI.

The gene calls are TRBV18 and TRBJ2-7; 7 nucleotides agree with TRBD1. The CDR3 is 12 amino acids. Unmatched junction bases numbered 1, after V lost 3 bases and J lost 5 bases. Germline CDR1 is KGHSH and CDR2 is LQKENI. CDR3 protein: CASSPTGDEQYF. CDR3 DNA sequence: TGTGCCAGCTCACCCACAGGGGACGAGCAGTACTTC.

The chain links TRBV5-1 to TRBJ1-1; 10 nucleotides match TRBD1. V lost 1 base to trimming and J lost 8 bases; unmatched junction nucleotides: 5. Germline CDR1 reads SGHRS; CDR2 reads YFSETQ. The CDR3 covers 14 residues. The CDR3 here is CASSLSGTGAEAFF. In nucleotides, the CDR3 is TGCGCCAGCAGCTTGTCCGGGACAGGGGCCGAAGCTTTCTTT.

The chain combines TRBV18 with TRBJ2-3; D is unresolved. The CDR3 is 15 amino acids. Germline V gives CDR1 KGHSH, CDR2 LQKENI. V gave up 0 bases and J gave up 3 bases, with 10 bases separating them. The CDR3 loop is CASSPPGFLTDTQYF. The CDR3 nucleotides are TGTGCCAGCTCACCACCTGGGTTTCTAACAGATACGCAGTATTTT.

CDR3: CASTSPNVNEQFF. The CDR3 bases are TGTGCCAGCACCTCGCCCAATGTCAATGAGCAGTTCTTC. This sequence joins TRBV11-2 and TRBJ2-1; D gene unclear. Germline V gene sequence: CDR1 SGHAT, CDR2 FQNNGV. Trimming shortened V by 7 bases and J by 6 bases, and 13 bases separated the two germline ends. The CDR3 contains 13 residues.